Sequencing of this TCR beta chain was carried out in a study of T-cell memory formation after mild COVID-19. Regarding the study as a whole: Clones shrinking between day 15 and 85 showed a balanced CD4/CD8 split, and those that grew later tilted toward CD4+. Researchers report contracting CD4+ clones mostly in CM and EM, with CD8+ clones in EMRA. Certain responding clones were present in pre-infection memory, suggesting participation of cross-reactive memory.

From the 5' RACE reads, TCRdb called clonotypes with MiXCR, one entry per CDR3 protein. The sample carries around 390,000 distinct CDR3 sequences, approximately 15% recorded once. Germline-derived CDR1 and CDR2 are LGHDT and YNNKEL (reference sequence). This CDR3 has 15 amino acids. Trimming took 7 bases from V and 0 from J, leaving 14 bases between them. For this clonotype: No antigen is known for it.

Sequencing input: PBMCs or a T cell subset sorted from them (not recorded which). The V call is TRBV3-1, the J call TRBJ2-3, with D possibly being TRBD2 (6 bases). The sequence derives from a man aged 18 to 30 who had mild COVID-19 (a few samples of this study predate the infection). Cell type and time point are not known. The CDR3 DNA follows: TGTGCCAGCACCAATAGCGGATCTAGCACAGATACGCAGTATTTT. Translation gives CASTNSGSSTDTQYF.